The source of this TCR beta chain is a study of blood T cell repertoires in COVID-19. Here immunoSEQ multiplex PCR was the method, and the copy in TCRdb shows in-frame clones only, minus some. In the table there are about 160,000 clones, about 85% of which are singletons. The CDR3 length is 14 residues. In germline, CDR1 is WSHSY, CDR2 SAAADI. V lost 7 bases and J lost 5; bases outside the gene matches: 8. This clone has only one observation. The V and J genes are TRBV10-2 and TRBJ1-2; 9 nucleotides match TRBD1. This TCR was recovered from a man between 40 and 49 years old with acute or convalescent COVID-19. The specimen sequenced was peripheral blood. The CDR3 loop is CASKVDRGPYGYTF. In DNA form, the CDR3 reads TGCGCCAGCAAAGTGGACAGGGGCCCTTATGGCTACACCTTC.